What follows are 17 T cell receptor beta chains derived from one specimen sequenced in a study of Graves' ophthalmopathy and Graves' hyperthyroidism. RNA transcripts were the source from which TCR beta CDR3 regions were amplified. The first-round RT-PCR employed HTBI primers together with the Qiagen OneStep RT-PCR kit. A multiplex PCR was then performed as the second round. Each CDR3 protein is one row after TCRdb ran MiXCR on the multiplex PCR reads. The repertoire has around 1,200,000 distinct CDR3 sequences, 35% to 40% of them found once; the top ten carry 11%. The sample was peripheral blood or thyroid tissue (not recorded which). These receptors came from an adult man with Graves' hyperthyroidism.

This clonotype was observed a handful of times. The rearrangement links TRBV11-2 to TRBJ2-6; tentative D call: TRBD1 (5 bases). The CDR3 loop spans 16 amino acids. The ends were cut back, 5 bases at V and 4 bases at J, with 15 bases in the middle. Germline lookup yields CDR1 SGHAT and CDR2 FQNNGV. CDR3 bases: TGTGCCAGCAGCACCCCAAGGGGCCGCGGGGCCAACGTCCTGACTTTC. Its translation is CASSTPRGRGANVLTF.

This clonotype was recorded many times. The rearrangement uses TRBV20-1 and TRBJ2-5; TRBD1 might be the D (6 bases). The CDR3 is made up of 16 amino acids. The V and J ends lost 0 bases and 0 bases respectively, with 14 bases between them. The germline V gene encodes CDR1 DFQATT and CDR2 SNEGSKA (reference sequence). The CDR3 reads CSARDLGRGYQETQYF. DNA for the CDR3: TGCAGTGCTAGAGATCTTGGCAGGGGATACCAAGAGACCCAGTACTTC.

The genes are TRBV7-8 and TRBJ2-7; the match to TRBD1 covers 8 bases. V was clipped by 4 bases and J by 3 bases; unmatched bases: 8. Germline V lookup: CDR1 SGHVS, CDR2 FQNEAQ. This CDR3 has 15 amino acids. The CDR3 protein is CASSSLQGVSYEQYF. In DNA, the CDR3 is TGTGCCAGCAGCTCCCTACAGGGGGTGAGCTACGAGCAGTACTTC.

The table lists this clonotype with many counts. The rearrangement joins TRBV7-2 to TRBJ2-7, with TRBD2 identical over 10 bases. V gave up 5 bases and J gave up 2 bases; unmatched junction bases: 9. Looked up from germline, CDR1 is SGHTA and CDR2 is FQGNSA. The CDR3 covers 16 residues. CDR3 region: CASSLGTSVFPYEQYF. The CDR3, as DNA: TGTGCCAGCAGCCTGGGGACTAGCGTTTTCCCCTACGAGCAGTACTTC.

This clonotype was seen repeatedly, ten times or more. The DNA for the CDR3 is TGCGCCAGCAGCCACAGGGAGATGAACACTGAAGCTTTCTTT. This gives the protein CASSHREMNTEAFF. This sequence joins TRBV4-1 and TRBJ1-1, with a possible D match to TRBD1 (5 bases). Germline V gives CDR1 MGHRA, CDR2 YSYEKL. Trimming removed 3 bases at V and 0 bases at J, with 8 bases between. The CDR3 has 14 amino acids.

Points on this clonotype: A much larger clone differs by one base, so this may be a read error. J is TRBJ2-7 and V is TRBV7-8; 7 bases fit TRBD1. From germline, CDR1 is SGHVS and CDR2 FQNEAQ. The trim removed 5 bases at V and 0 bases at J, leaving 4 bases unmatched. The CDR3 consists of 14 residues. The CDR3 sequence is CASSKGQISYEQYF. CDR3 DNA sequence: TGTGCCAGCAGCAAGGGACAGATCTCCTACGAGCAGTACTTC.

Note on this clonotype: One junction end disagrees with the germline gene, perhaps due to a read error. The chain carries TRBV5-1 and TRBJ2-7, with 8 nucleotides matching TRBD1. Per the germline V gene, CDR1 is SGHRS and CDR2 is YFSETQ. CDR3 length: 14 residues. CDR3 in DNA: TGTGCCAGCTCATCCGGGACAGGAATCGACGAGCAGTACTTC. Protein sequence: CASSSGTGIDEQYF. The full variable domain, with the rest looked up from reference TRBV5-1 and TRBJ2-7, is KAGVTQTPRYLIKTRGQQVTLSCSPISGHRSVSWYQQTPGQGLQFLFEYFSETQRNKGNFPGRFSGRQFSNSRSEMNVSTLELGDSALYLCASSSGTGIDEQYFGPGTRLTVT.

A few counts support this clonotype. The chain has TRBV7-9 and TRBJ1-6; tentatively, D is TRBD1 (6 bases). Germline V gene lookup returns CDR1 SEHNR and CDR2 FQNEAQ (reference sequence). The CDR3 totals 15 residues. Trimming took off 6 bases at V and 10 bases at J, with 19 bases between the two ends. CDR3 in amino acids: CASSFSLGAGSPLHF. The CDR3 nucleotides are TGTGCCAGCAGTTTTAGTCTGGGGGCCGGGTCACCCCTCCACTTT.

The gene calls are TRBV6-1 and TRBJ1-1, with D possibly being TRBD1 (6 bases). The CDR3 has 12 residues. The V gene's germline CDR1 is MNHNS and CDR2 SASEGT. V lost 6 bases and J 8 bases, leaving 13 bases between the germline ends. The CDR3: CASRLLTGEAFF. CDR3 sequence (DNA): TGTGCCAGCAGGCTATTAACAGGGGAAGCTTTCTTT.

This chain connects TRBV6-1 to TRBJ2-5; 11 nucleotides match TRBD2. The J segment lost 1 base and the V segment lost 7 bases, leaving 14 bases of the junction unmatched. Germline V lookup: CDR1 MNHNS, CDR2 SASEGT. The CDR3 sequence is 18 residues long. CDR3 nucleotides: TGTGCCAGCACCGGCGGCCTAGCGGGGGGTATTCCCCAAGAGACCCAGTACTTC. Protein sequence: CASTGGLAGGIPQETQYF.

This clonotype was counted ten times or more. This chain uses TRBV7-7 with TRBJ2-2; TRBD2 might be the D (5 bases). CDR1 is SSHAT, CDR2 FNYEAQ, per germline (reference sequence). V was cut by 5 bases and J by 4 bases, with 17 bases left in between. The CDR3 extends over 16 amino acids. The CDR3 DNA follows: TGTGCCAGCAGCCCGGCGGGTACCTTTGGCACCGGGGAGCTGTTTTTT. Protein sequence: CASSPAGTFGTGELFF.

The chain couples TRBV7-8 to TRBJ2-7; 10 nucleotides match TRBD2. Germline trimming cut 3 bases from V and 4 bases from J; bases unmatched to any gene: 15. The CDR3 runs to 18 residues. CDR1 is SGHVS, CDR2 FQNEAQ, per germline. For the CDR3, the DNA is TGTGCCAGCAGCTTTCCCGGGGAAGCGGGAGGGCCTCGGTACGAGCAGTACTTC. Protein sequence: CASSFPGEAGGPRYEQYF.

At least ten counts were recorded for this clonotype. The chain has TRBV24-1 and TRBJ2-2, with D possibly TRBD2 on 5 matching bases. This CDR3 is 15 amino acids long. Trimming pared 1 base from V and 7 bases from J, leaving 12 bases between. Germline CDR1 reads KGHDR; CDR2 reads SFDVKD. CDR3 in DNA: TGTGCCACCAGTGATTTCTTAGGACTCGACGGGGAGCTGTTTTTT. This sequence encodes CATSDFLGLDGELFF.

This chain connects TRBV20-1 to TRBJ2-2, with D possibly being TRBD2 (6 bases). Germline loops: CDR1 DFQATT, CDR2 SNEGSKA (reference sequence). V lost 3 bases and J lost 2, with 10 bases in between. The CDR3 is made up of 14 amino acids. The CDR3 region is CSARATSNTGELFF. The CDR3 coding sequence is TGCAGTGCTAGGGCGACTAGTAACACCGGGGAGCTGTTTTTT.

V usage is TRBV25-1 and J usage is TRBJ2-1, with TRBD2 identical over 9 bases. This CDR3 is 15 amino acids long. Germline CDR1 is MGHDK and CDR2 is SYGVNS. V gave up 6 bases and J gave up 2 bases; unmatched junction bases: 5. CDR3: CASSLRGGAYNEQFF. The CDR3 nucleotides read TGTGCCAGCAGCCTACGCGGGGGGGCCTACAATGAGCAGTTCTTC.

Concerning this clonotype itself: Since a much larger clone is just one base distant, this may be a read error. The conserved closing phenylalanine or tryptophan is absent in this CDR3, likely reflecting a read error. The chain has TRBV20-1 and TRBJ1-1, with no clear D. CDR1 is DFQATT and CDR2 is SNEGSKA in the germline V gene (reference sequence). The length of the CDR3 is 15 residues. The ends were cut back, 0 bases at V and 0 bases at J, with 11 bases in the middle. This CDR3 reads CSARDEGAVNTEAFL. CDR3 DNA: TGCAGTGCTAGAGACGAGGGAGCCGTGAACACTGAAGCTTTCCTT.

This clonotype occurred many times. The V call is TRBV2, the J call TRBJ2-2; 12 bases line up with TRBD1. Germline CDR1 SNHLY, CDR2 FYNNEI. Trimming removed 4 bases from V and 4 bases from J; junction bases left unmatched: 4. The CDR3 loop spans 16 amino acids. The CDR3: CASSGDRGRFTGELFF. The CDR3 DNA is TGTGCCAGCAGTGGGGACAGGGGGCGCTTCACCGGGGAGCTGTTTTTT.